This T cell receptor beta chain was documented in a study of control samples from healthy donors and cancer patients. Only in-frame clones appear in the TCRdb table, and some are missing; sequencing was by immunoSEQ multiplex PCR. The table includes roughly 130,000 clones, about 88% detected once. Between the trimmed V and J ends, which lost 1 base and 4 bases, there was a span of 11 bases. Germline V CDR1 and CDR2: SGHNT, YENEEA. The CDR3 consists of 15 residues. The sequenced sample was blood. This clonotype originated in a man over 45 in good health. The V gene is TRBV11-3, the J gene TRBJ2-1; D perhaps matches TRBD2 (6 bases). CDR3 in DNA: TGTGCCAGCAGCTTAGGCGGGGACTCTTACAATGAGCAGTTCTTC. It encodes CASSLGGDSYNEQFF.